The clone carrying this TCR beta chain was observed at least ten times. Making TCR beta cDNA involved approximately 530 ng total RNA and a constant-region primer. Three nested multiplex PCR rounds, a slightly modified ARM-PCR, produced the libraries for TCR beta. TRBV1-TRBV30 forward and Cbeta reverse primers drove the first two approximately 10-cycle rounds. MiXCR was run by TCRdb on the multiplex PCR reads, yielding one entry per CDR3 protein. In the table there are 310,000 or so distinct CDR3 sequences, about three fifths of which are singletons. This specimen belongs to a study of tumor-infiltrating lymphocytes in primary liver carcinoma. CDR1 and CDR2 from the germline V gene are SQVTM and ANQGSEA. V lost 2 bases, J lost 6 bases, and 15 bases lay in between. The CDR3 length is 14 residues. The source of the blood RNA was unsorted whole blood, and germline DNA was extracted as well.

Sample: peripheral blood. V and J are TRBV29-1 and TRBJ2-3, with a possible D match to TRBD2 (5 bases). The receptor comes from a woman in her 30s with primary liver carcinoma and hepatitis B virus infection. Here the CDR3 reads CSVEIGGRKDTQYF. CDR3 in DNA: TGCAGCGTTGAAATAGGAGGCAGGAAGGATACGCAGTATTTT.